This T cell receptor beta chain was obtained from a study of radiotherapy plus CTLA-4 blockade in lung cancer. About the study: Objective responses were recorded in less than 20% of patients, with disease control recorded in approximately 32%.

Study results and caveats: Radiotherapy with ipilimumab was followed by blood expansion of tumor-derived clones. Response, reportedly, was best predicted by interferon-beta along with early blood T cell clone dynamics.

Repertoires were generated with immunoSEQ multiplex PCR, while TCRdb's copy carries only in-frame clones and drops some. This repertoire shows more than 65,000 clones, 83% found once; its top ten account for 0.82%. Participants had chemo-refractory metastatic non-small-cell lung cancer and were treated with focal radiation plus ipilimumab CTLA-4 blockade. Trimming took 1 base from V and 0 from J; bases not matched to a gene: 2. The CDR3 loop spans 15 amino acids. Germline values: CDR1 SGHVS, CDR2 FQNEAQ. As for this clone: Its target is unknown.

This chain connects TRBV7-8 to TRBJ2-7, with 8 nucleotides matching TRBD2. Sequencing was performed on peripheral blood, taken from a patient treated with radiotherapy plus ipilimumab. The sequence was collected from a human donor with non-small cell lung cancer who had stable disease on radiotherapy plus ipilimumab. The CDR3 sequence is CASSLGAGASYEQYF. The CDR3 bases are TGTGCCAGCAGCTTAGGAGCGGGGGCCTCCTACGAGCAGTACTTC.